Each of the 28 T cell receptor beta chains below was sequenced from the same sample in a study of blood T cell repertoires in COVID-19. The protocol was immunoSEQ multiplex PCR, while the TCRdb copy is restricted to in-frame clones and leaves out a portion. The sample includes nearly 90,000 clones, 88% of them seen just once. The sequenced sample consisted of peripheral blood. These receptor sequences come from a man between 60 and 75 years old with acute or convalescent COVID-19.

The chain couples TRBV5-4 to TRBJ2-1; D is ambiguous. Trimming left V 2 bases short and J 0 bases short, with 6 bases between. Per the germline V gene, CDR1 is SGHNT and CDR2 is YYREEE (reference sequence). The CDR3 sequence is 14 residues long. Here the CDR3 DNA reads TGTGCCAGCAGCTTCCAGGTCTCCTACAATGAGCAGTTCTTC. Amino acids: CASSFQVSYNEQFF. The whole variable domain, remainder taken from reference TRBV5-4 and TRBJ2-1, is ETGVTQSPTHLIKTRGQQVTLRCSSQSGHNTVSWYQQALGQGPQFIFQYYREEENGRGNFPPRFSGLQFPNYSSELNVNALELDDSALYLCASSFQVSYNEQFFGPGTRLTVL.

The CDR3 region is CASRGTDSGNTIYF. The CDR3 DNA reads as TGCGCCAGCAGGGGGACAGACTCTGGAAACACCATATATTTT. The V and J genes are TRBV10-2 and TRBJ1-3; 7 positions match TRBD1. The CDR3 contains 14 residues. V trimming: 6 bases; J trimming: 0 bases; junction bases outside the gene matches: 2. Germline V lookup: CDR1 WSHSY, CDR2 SAAADI.

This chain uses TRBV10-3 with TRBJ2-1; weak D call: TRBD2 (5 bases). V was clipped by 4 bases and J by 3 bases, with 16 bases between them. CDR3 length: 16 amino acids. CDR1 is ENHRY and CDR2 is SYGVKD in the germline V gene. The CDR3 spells CAISGSGTTNYNEQFF. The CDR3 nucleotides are TGTGCCATCAGTGGGAGCGGTACTACTAACTACAATGAGCAGTTCTTC.

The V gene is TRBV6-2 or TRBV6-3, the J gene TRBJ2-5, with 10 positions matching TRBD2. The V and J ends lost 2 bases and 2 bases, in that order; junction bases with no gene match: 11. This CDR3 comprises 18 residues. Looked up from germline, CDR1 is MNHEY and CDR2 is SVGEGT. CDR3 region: CASSYPSGSGIGQETQYF. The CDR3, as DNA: TGTGCCAGCAGTTACCCTAGCGGGAGCGGTATTGGGCAAGAGACCCAGTACTTC.

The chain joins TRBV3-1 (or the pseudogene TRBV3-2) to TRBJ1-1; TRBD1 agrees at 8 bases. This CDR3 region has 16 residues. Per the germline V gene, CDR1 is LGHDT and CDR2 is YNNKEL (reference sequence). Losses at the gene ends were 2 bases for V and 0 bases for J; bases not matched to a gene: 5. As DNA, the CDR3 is TGTGCCAGCAGCCAAACCGGACAGGGACTGAACACTGAAGCTTTCTTT. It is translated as CASSQTGQGLNTEAFF.

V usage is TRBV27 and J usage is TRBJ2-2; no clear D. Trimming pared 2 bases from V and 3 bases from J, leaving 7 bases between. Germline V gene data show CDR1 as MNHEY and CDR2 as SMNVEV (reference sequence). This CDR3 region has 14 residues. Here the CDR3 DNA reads TGTGCCAGCAGTTTAAACAGTGACACCGGGGAGCTGTTTTTT. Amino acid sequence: CASSLNSDTGELFF.

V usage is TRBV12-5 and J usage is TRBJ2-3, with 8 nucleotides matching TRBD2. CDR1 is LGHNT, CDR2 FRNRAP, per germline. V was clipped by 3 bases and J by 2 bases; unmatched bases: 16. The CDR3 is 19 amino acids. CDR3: CASGFTREAFPRLTDTQYF. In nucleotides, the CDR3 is TGTGCTAGTGGTTTTACGCGGGAGGCCTTTCCGAGGCTCACAGATACGCAGTATTTT.

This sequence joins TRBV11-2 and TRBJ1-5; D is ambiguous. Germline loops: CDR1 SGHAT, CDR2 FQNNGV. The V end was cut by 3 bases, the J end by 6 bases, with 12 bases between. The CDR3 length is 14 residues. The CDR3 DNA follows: TGTGCCAGCAGCTTCGCGGGCACGAGTCAGCCCCAGCATTTT. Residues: CASSFAGTSQPQHF.

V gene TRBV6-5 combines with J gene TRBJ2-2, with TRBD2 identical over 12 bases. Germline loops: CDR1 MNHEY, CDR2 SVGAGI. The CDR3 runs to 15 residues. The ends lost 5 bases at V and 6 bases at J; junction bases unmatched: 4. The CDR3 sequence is CASSPSSGGAGELFF. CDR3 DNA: TGTGCCAGCAGTCCCTCTAGCGGGGGGGCCGGGGAGCTGTTTTTT.

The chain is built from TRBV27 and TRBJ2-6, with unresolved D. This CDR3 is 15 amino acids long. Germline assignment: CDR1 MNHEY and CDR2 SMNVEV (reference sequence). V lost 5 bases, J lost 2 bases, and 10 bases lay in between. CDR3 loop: CASSATWAGANVLTF. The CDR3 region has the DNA TGTGCCAGCAGTGCGACATGGGCTGGGGCCAACGTCCTGACTTTC.

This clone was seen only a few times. DNA for the CDR3: TGTGCCAGCAGCCAATGGGGACAGGAGGACACTGAAGCTTTCTTT. Its protein product is CASSQWGQEDTEAFF. The gene calls are TRBV3-1 (or the pseudogene TRBV3-2) and TRBJ1-1, with TRBD1 identical over 8 bases. The CDR3 contains 15 residues. J lost 3 bases, V lost 2 bases, and 5 bases had no gene match. Per germline, CDR1 LGHDT and CDR2 YNNKEL (reference sequence).

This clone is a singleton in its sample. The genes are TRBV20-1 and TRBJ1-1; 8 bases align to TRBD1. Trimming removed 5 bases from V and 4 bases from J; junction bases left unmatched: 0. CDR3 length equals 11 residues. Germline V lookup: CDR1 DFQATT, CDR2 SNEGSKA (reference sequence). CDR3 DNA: TGCAGTGCTGACAGGGGCACTGAAGCTTTCTTT. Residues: CSADRGTEAFF.

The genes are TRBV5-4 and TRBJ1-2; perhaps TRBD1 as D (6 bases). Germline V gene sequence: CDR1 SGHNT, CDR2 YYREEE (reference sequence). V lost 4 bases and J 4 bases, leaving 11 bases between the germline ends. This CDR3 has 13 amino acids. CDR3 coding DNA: TGTGCCAGCAGCCCACAGGGCGCCTATGGCTACACCTTC. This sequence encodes CASSPQGAYGYTF.

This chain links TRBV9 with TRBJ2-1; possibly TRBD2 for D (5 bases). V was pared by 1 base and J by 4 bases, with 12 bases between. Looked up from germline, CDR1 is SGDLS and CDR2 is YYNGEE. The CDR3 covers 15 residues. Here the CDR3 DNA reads TGTGCCAGCAGCGTACGGTGGGAGTTGTACAATGAGCAGTTCTTC. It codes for CASSVRWELYNEQFF.

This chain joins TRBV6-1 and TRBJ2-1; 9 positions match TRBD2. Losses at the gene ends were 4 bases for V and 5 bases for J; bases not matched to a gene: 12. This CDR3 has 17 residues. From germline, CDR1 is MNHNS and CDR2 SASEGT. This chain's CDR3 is CASSGGAGGSRNNEQFF. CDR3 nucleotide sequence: TGTGCCAGCAGTGGGGGCGCGGGGGGGAGTCGGAACAATGAGCAGTTCTTC.

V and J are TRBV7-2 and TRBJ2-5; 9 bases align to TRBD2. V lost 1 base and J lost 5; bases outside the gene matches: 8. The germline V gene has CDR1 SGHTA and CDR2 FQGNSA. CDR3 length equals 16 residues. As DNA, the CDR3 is TGTGCCAGCAGCTTAGTCGCGGGAGGGCCAGAGGAGACCCAGTACTTC. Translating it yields CASSLVAGGPEETQYF.

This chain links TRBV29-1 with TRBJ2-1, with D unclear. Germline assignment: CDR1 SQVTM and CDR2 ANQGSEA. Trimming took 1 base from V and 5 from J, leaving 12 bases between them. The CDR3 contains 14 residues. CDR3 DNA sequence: TGCAGCGTTGAAGTCGCCGGTCCCCACAATGAGCAGTTCTTC. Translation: CSVEVAGPHNEQFF.

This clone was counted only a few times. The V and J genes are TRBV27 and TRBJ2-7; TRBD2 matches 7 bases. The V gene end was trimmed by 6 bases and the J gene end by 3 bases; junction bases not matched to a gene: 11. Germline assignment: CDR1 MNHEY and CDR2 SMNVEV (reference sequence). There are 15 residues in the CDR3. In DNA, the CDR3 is TGTGCCAGCAGCCACGGGGGGAGACCTCTCTACGAGCAGTACTTC. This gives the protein CASSHGGRPLYEQYF.

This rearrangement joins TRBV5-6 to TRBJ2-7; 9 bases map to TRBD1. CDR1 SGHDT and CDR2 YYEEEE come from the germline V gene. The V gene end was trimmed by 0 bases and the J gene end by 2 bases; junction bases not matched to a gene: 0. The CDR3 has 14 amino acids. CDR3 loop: CASSLGTGAYEQYF. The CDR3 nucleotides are TGTGCCAGCAGCTTGGGGACAGGGGCCTACGAGCAGTACTTC.

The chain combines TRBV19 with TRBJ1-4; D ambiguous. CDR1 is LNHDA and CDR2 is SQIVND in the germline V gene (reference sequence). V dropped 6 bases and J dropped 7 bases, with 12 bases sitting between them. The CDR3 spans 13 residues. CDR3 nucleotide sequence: TGTGCCAGTAGGTACACCGAGGCTGAAAAACTGTTTTTT. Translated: CASRYTEAEKLFF. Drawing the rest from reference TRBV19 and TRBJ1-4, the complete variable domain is DGGITQSPKYLFRKEGQNVTLSCEQNLNHDAMYWYRQDPGQGLRLIYYSQIVNDFQKGDIAEGYSVSREKKESFPLTVTSAQKNPTAFYLCASRYTEAEKLFFGSGTQLSVL.

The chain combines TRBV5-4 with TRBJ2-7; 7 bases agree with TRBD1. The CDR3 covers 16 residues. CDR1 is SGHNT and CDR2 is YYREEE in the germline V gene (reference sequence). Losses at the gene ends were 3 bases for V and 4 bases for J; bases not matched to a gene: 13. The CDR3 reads CASSSPRQGGPYEQYF. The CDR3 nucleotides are TGTGCCAGCAGCTCCCCCCGACAGGGCGGCCCTTACGAGCAGTACTTC.

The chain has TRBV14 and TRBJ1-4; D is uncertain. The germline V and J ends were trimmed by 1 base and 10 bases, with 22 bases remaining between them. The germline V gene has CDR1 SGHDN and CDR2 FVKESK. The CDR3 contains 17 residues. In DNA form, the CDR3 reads TGTGCCAGCAGCCAAGGAGAGTGGCGGACGGGGATCGGAAAACTGTTTTTT. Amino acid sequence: CASSQGEWRTGIGKLFF.

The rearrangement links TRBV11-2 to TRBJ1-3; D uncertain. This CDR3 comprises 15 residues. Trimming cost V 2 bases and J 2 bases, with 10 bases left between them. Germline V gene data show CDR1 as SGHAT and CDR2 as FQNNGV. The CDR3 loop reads CASSLFQATGNTIYF. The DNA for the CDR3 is TGTGCCAGCAGCTTATTCCAGGCAACTGGAAACACCATATATTTT.

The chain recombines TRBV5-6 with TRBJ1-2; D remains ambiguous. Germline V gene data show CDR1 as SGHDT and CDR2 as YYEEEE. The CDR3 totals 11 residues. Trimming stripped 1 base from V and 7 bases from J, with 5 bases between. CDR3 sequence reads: CASSLSGGYTF. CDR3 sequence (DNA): TGTGCCAGCAGCTTGTCGGGTGGCTACACCTTC.

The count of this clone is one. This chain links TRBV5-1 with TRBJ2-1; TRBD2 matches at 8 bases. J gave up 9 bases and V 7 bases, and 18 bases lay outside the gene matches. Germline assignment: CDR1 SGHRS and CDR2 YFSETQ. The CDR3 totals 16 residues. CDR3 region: CASSATFPTSVGEQFF. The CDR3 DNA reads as TGCGCCAGCTCCGCGACTTTCCCGACTAGCGTGGGTGAGCAGTTCTTC.

The CDR3 region has the DNA TGCGCCAGCAGCGGGCCAGGACTAGCGGGAGAAGGCGGTGAGCAGTTCTTC. Translated: CASSGPGLAGEGGEQFF. The chain links TRBV5-1 to TRBJ2-1, with 13 nucleotides matching TRBD2. This CDR3 spans 17 amino acids. The V and J ends lost 4 bases and 9 bases, in that order; junction bases with no gene match: 13. The germline gives CDR1 SGHRS, CDR2 YFSETQ.

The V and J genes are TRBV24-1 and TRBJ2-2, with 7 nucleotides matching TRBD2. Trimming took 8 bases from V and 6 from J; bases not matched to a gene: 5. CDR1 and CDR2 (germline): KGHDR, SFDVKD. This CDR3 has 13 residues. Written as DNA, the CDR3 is TGTGCCACCAAGGTTAGCGGGCCCGGGGAGCTGTTTTTT. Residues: CATKVSGPGELFF.

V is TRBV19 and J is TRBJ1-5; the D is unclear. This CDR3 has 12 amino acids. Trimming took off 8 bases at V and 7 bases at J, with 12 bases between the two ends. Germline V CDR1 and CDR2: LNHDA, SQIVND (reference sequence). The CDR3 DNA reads TGTGCCAGTTTGGAGGGTCTGCAGCCCCAGCATTTT. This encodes CASLEGLQPQHF.